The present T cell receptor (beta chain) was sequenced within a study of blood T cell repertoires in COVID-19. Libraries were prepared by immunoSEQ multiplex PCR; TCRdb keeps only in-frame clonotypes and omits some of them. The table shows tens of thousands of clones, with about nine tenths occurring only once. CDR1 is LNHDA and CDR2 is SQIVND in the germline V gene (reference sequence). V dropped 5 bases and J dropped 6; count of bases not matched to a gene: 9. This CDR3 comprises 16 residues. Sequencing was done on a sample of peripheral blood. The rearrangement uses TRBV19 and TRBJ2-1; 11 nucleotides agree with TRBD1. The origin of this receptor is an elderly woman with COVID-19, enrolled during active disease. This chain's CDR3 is CASSSKRDRGFNEQFF. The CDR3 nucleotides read TGTGCCAGTAGTTCCAAGAGGGACAGGGGGTTCAATGAGCAGTTCTTC.